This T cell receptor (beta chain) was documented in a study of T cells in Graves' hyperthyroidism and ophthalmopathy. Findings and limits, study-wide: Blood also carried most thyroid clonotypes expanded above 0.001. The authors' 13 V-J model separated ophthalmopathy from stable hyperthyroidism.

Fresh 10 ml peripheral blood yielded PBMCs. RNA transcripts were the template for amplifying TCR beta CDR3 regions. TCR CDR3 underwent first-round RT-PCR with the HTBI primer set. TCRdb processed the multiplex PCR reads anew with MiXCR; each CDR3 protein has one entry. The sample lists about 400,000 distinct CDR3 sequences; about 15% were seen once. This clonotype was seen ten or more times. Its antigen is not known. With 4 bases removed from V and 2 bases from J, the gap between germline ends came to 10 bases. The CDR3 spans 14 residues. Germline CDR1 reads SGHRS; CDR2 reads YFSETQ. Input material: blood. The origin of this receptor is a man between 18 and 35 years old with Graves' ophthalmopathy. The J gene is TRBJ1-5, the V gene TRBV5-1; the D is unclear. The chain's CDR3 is CASSIGDGNQPQHF. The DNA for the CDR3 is TGCGCCAGCAGCATAGGAGATGGCAATCAGCCCCAGCATTTT.